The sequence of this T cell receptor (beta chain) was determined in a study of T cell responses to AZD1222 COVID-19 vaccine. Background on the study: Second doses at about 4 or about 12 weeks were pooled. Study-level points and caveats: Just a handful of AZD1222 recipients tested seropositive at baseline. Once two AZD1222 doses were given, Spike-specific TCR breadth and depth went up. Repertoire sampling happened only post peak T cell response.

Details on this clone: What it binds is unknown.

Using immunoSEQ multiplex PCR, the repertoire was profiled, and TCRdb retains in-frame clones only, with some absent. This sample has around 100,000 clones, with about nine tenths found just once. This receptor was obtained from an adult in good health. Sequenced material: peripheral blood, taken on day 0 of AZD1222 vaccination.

Here the CDR3 reads CASSGTGGANSPLHF. The CDR3 DNA sequence: TGTGCCAGCAGCGGGACAGGGGGCGCAAATTCACCCCTCCACTTT. V usage is TRBV5-5 and J usage is TRBJ1-6, with 12 bases fitting TRBD1. Germline trimming cut 4 bases from V and 7 bases from J; bases unmatched to any gene: 3. Germline V CDR1 and CDR2: SGHKS, YYEKEE (reference sequence). The CDR3 has 15 residues.